This entry lists 2 T cell receptor beta chains sequenced from one sample in a study of metastatic and nonmetastatic thyroid tumors (dated by TCRdb to the early 2020s). Libraries came from PCR. The sequencer listed for this sample is Illumina HiSeq 4000. Through fastp at Q25 and MiXCR, TCRdb rebuilt clones from the public reads, retaining in-frame beta chains. Counted in this sample were tens of thousands of clones; about 12% of them appeared once. 5.5% to 7.5% of the sample lies in the top ten. Before undergoing thyroid surgery, none of the patients had been given any kind of treatment. Input material: blood. The receptors were gathered from a male donor with papillary thyroid cancer or a benign thyroid nodule (not recorded which). Some clones in this sample may be carry-over from other donors' samples.

This clone has a count of ten or more. The V call is TRBV7-8, the J call TRBJ2-1; D gene unclear. From germline, CDR1 is SGHVS and CDR2 FQNEAQ. With 3 bases removed from V and 0 bases from J, the gap between germline ends came to 9 bases. The CDR3 runs 15 residues. The CDR3 sequence: CASSFRASSYNEQFF. The CDR3 DNA is TGTGCCAGCAGCTTCCGGGCGAGCTCCTACAATGAGCAGTTCTTC.

This clone came up many times. This chain uses TRBV7-9 with TRBJ1-3; a weak D match, TRBD1 (6 bases). From germline, CDR1 is SEHNR and CDR2 FQNEAQ (reference sequence). The CDR3 extends over 15 amino acids. V was shortened by 4 bases and J by 1 base, with 11 bases between the two germline ends. This chain's CDR3 is CASSSAGTSGNTIYF. The CDR3 DNA reads as TGTGCCAGCAGCTCTGCAGGGACATCTGGAAACACCATATATTTT. The full variable domain, its missing parts supplied by reference TRBV7-9 and TRBJ1-3, is DTGVSQNPRHKITKRGQNVTFRCDPISEHNRLYWYRQTLGQGPEFLTYFQNEAQLEKSRLLSDRFSAERPKGSFSTLEIQRTEQGDSAMYLCASSSAGTSGNTIYFGEGSWLTVV.